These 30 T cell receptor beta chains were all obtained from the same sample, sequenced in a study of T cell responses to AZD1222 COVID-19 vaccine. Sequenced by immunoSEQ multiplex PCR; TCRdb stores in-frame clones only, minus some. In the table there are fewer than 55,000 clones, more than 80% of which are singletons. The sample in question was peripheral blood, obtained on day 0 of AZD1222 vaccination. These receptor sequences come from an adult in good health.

CDR3 DNA: TGTGCCACCAGTGATTCAGGGGGCAATCAGCCCCAGCATTTT. This codes for CATSDSGGNQPQHF. This rearrangement joins TRBV24-1 to TRBJ1-5; TRBD1 might be the D (6 bases). With 2 bases removed from V and 2 bases from J, the gap between germline ends came to 6 bases. Germline V gene lookup returns CDR1 KGHDR and CDR2 SFDVKD. CDR3 length: 14 amino acids.

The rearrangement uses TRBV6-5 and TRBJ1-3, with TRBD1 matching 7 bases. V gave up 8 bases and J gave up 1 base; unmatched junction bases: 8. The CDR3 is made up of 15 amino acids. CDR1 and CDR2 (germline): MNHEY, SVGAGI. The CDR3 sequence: CASGNTGVSGNTIYF. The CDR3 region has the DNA TGTGCCAGCGGCAATACAGGGGTTTCTGGAAACACCATATATTTT.

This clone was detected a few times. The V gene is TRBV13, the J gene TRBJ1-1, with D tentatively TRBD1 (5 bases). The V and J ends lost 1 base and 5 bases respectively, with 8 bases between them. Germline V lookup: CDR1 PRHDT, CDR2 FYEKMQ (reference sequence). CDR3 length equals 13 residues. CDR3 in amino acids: CASSLARGTEAFF. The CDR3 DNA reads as TGTGCCAGCAGCTTAGCCCGGGGGACTGAAGCTTTCTTT. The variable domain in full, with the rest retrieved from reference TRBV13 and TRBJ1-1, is AAGVIQSPRHLIKEKRETATLKCYPIPRHDTVYWYQQGPGQDPQFLISFYEKMQSDKGSIPDRFSAQQFSDYHSELNMSSLELGDSALYFCASSLARGTEAFFGQGTRLTVV.

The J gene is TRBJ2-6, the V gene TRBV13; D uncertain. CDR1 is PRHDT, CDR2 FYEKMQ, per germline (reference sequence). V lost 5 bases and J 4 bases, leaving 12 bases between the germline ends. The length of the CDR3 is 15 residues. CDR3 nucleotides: TGTGCCAGCAGCCTCCCGGTTAGAGGGGCCAACGTCCTGACTTTC. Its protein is CASSLPVRGANVLTF.

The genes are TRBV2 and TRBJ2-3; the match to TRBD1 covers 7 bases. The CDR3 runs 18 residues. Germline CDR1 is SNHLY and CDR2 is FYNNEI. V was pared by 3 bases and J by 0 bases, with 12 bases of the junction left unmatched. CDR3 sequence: CASSDTPWDRPSTDTQYF. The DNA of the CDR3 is TGTGCCAGCAGTGATACCCCTTGGGACAGACCTAGCACAGATACGCAGTATTTT.

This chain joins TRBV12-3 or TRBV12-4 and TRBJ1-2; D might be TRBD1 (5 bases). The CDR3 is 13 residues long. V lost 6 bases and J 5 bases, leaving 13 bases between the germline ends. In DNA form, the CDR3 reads TGTGCCAGCAGGTCCGGGACGGCATATGGCTACACCTTC. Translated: CASRSGTAYGYTF.

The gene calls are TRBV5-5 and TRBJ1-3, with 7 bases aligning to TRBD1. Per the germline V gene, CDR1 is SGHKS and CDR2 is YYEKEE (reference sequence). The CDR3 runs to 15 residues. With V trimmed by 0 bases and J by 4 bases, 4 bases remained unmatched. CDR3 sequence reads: CASSLDRGSGNTIYF. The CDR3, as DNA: TGTGCCAGCAGCTTGGACAGGGGTTCGGGAAACACCATATATTTT.

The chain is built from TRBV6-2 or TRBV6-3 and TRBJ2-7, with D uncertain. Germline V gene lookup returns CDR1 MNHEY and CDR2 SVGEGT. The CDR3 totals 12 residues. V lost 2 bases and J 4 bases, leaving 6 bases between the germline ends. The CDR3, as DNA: TGTGCCAGCAGTTACGGGTGGTACGAGCAGTACTTC. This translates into CASSYGWYEQYF.

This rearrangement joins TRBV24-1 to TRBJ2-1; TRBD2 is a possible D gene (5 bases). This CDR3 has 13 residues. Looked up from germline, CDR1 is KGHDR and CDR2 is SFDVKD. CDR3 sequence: CSGSAWSYNEQFF. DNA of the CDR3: TGTTCGGGGAGCGCGTGGTCCTACAATGAGCAGTTCTTC.

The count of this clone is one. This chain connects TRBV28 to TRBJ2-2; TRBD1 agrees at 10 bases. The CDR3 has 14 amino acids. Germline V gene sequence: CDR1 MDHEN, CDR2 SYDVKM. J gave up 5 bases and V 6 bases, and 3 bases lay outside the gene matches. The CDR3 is CASRGQGLTGELFF. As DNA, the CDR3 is TGTGCCAGCAGGGGACAGGGGTTAACCGGGGAGCTGTTTTTT. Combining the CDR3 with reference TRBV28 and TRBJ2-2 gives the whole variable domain DVKVTQSSRYLVKRTGEKVFLECVQDMDHENMFWYRQDPGLGLRLIYFSYDVKMKEKGDIPEGYSVSREKKERFSLILESASTNQTSMYLCASRGQGLTGELFFGEGSRLTVL.

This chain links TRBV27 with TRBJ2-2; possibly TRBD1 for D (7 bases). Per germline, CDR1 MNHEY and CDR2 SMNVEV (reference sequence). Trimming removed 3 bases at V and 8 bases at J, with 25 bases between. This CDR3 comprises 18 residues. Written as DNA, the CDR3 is TGTGCCAGCAGTTTTCTCCCAGGACAGGTTGGGGGACTGGGGGAGCTGTTTTTT. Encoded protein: CASSFLPGQVGGLGELFF.

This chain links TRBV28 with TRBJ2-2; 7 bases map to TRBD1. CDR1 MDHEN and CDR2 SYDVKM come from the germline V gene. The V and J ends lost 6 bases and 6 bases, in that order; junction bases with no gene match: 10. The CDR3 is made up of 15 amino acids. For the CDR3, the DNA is TGTGCCAGCAGACAGGGGCCGAGACGTGCCGGGGAGCTGTTTTTT. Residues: CASRQGPRRAGELFF.

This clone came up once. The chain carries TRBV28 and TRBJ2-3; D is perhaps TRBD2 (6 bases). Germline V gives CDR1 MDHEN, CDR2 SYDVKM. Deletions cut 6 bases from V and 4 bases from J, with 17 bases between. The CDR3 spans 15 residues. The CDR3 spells CASSSPGEVADTQYF. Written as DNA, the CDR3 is TGTGCCAGCAGCTCCCCGGGAGAGGTGGCAGATACGCAGTATTTT.

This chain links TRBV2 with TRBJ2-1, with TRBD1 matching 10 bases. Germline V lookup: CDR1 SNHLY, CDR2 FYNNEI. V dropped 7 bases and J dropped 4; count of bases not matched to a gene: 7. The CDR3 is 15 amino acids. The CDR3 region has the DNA TGTGCCAGCACCCTGGACAGGGGGGGATACAATGAGCAGTTCTTC. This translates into CASTLDRGGYNEQFF.

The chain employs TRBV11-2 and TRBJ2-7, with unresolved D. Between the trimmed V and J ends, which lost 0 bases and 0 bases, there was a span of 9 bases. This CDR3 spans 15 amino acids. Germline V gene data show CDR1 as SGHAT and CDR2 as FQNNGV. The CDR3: CASSLEPLLSYEQYF. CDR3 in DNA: TGTGCCAGCAGCTTAGAACCTCTCCTCTCCTACGAGCAGTACTTC.

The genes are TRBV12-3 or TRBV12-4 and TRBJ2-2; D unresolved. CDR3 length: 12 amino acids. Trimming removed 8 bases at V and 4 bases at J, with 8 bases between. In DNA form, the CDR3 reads TGTGCCAGCGGCCGCACCACCGGGGAGCTGTTTTTT. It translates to CASGRTTGELFF.

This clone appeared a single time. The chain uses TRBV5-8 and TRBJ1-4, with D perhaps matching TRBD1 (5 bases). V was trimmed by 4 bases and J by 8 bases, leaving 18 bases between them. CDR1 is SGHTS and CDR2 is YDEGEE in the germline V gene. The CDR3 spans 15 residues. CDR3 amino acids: CASSPWGSRAEKLFF. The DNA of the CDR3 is TGTGCCAGCAGCCCCTGGGGCAGCCGGGCGGAAAAACTGTTTTTT.

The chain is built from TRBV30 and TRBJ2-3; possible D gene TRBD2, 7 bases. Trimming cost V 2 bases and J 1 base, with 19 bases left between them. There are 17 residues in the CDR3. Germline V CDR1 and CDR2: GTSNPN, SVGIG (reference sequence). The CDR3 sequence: CAWSPHWGGPGTDTQYF. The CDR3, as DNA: TGTGCCTGGAGTCCCCATTGGGGGGGCCCTGGCACAGATACGCAGTATTTT. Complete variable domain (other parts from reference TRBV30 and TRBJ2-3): SQTIHQWPATLVQPVGSPLSLECTVEGTSNPNLYWYRQAAGRGLQLLFYSVGIGQISSEVPQNLSASRPQDRQFILSSKKLLLSDSGFYLCAWSPHWGGPGTDTQYFGPGTRLTVL.

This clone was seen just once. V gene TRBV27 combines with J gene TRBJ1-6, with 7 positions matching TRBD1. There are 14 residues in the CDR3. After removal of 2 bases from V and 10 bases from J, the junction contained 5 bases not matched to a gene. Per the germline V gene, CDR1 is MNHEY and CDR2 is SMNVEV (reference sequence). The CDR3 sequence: CASSLNRGGSPLHF. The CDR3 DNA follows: TGTGCCAGCAGTTTAAACAGGGGCGGCTCACCCCTCCACTTT.

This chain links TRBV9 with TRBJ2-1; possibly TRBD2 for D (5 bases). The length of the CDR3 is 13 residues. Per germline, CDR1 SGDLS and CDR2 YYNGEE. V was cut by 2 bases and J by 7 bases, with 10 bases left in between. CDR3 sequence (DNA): TGTGCCAGCAGCGTCCTAGCCGGGAATGAGCAGTTCTTC. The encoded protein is CASSVLAGNEQFF.

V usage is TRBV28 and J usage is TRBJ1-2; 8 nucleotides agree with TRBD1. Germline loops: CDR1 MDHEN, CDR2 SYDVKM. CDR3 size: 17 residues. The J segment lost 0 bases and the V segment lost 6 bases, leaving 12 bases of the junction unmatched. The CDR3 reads CASSPILQGAANYGYTF. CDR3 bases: TGTGCCAGCAGCCCTATCCTTCAGGGGGCTGCTAACTATGGCTACACCTTC.

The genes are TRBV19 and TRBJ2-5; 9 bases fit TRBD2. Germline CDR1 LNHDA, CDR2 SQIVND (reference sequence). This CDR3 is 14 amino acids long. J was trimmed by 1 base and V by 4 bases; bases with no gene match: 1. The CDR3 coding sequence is TGTGCCAGTAGTACGACTAGCGGCCAAGAGACCCAGTACTTC. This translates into CASSTTSGQETQYF.

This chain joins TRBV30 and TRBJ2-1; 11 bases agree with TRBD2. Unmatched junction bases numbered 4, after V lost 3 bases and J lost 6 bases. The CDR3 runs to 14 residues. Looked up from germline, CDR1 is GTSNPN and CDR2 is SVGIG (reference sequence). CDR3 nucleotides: TGTGCCTGGAGGGAGGGACTAGCGGTCAATGAGCAGTTCTTC. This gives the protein CAWREGLAVNEQFF.

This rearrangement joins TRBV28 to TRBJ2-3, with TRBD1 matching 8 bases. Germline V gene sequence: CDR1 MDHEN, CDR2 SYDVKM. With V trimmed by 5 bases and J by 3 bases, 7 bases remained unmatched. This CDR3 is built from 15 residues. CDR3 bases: TGTGCCAGCAGTCCAGGACAGGGTCGGACAGATACGCAGTATTTT. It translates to CASSPGQGRTDTQYF.

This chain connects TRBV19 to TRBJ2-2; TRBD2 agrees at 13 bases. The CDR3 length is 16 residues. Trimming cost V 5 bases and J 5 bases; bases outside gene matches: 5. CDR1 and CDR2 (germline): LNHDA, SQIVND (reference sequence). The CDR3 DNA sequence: TGTGCCAGTAGTCCCGGGACTAGCGGGGTTACCGGGGAGCTGTTTTTT. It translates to CASSPGTSGVTGELFF.

CDR3 DNA: TGCGCCAGCAGCCAAGAACGGGACAGGGGGCCGGTCGGGGAGCTGTTTTTT. It translates to CASSQERDRGPVGELFF. This chain links TRBV4-3 with TRBJ2-2; TRBD1 matches 12 bases. Trimming took 0 bases from V and 7 from J; bases not matched to a gene: 6. Germline V CDR1 and CDR2: LGHNA, YSLEER. The CDR3 covers 17 residues.

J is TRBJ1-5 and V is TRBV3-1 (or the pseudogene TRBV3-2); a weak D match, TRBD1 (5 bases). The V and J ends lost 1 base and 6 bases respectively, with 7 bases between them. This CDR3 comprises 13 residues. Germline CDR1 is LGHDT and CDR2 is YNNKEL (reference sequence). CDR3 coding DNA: TGTGCCAGCAGCCAAGTCGGGGCTCAGCCCCAGCATTTT. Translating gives CASSQVGAQPQHF.

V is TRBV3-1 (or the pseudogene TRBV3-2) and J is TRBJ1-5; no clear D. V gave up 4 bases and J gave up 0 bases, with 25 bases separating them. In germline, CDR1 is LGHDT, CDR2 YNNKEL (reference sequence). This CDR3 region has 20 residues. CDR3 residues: CASSLLPIIPGSYSNQPQHF. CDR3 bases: TGTGCCAGCAGCCTCTTGCCCATCATCCCCGGGAGCTATAGCAATCAGCCCCAGCATTTT.

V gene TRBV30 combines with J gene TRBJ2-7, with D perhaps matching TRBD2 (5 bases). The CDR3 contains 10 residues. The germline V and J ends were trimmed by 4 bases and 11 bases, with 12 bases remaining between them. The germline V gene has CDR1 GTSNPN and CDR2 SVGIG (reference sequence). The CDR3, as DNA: TGTGCCTGGACGCGAGGGCCGAAGTACTTC. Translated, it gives CAWTRGPKYF. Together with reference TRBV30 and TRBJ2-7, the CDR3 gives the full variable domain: SQTIHQWPATLVQPVGSPLSLECTVEGTSNPNLYWYRQAAGRGLQLLFYSVGIGQISSEVPQNLSASRPQDRQFILSSKKLLLSDSGFYLCAWTRGPKYFGPGTRLTVT.

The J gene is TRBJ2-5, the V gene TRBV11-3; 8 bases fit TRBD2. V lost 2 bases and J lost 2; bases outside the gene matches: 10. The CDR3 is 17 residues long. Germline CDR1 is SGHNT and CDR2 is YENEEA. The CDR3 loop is CASSLSQRERGQETQYF. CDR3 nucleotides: TGTGCCAGCAGCTTATCTCAGCGGGAGAGGGGGCAAGAGACCCAGTACTTC.